Shown below are 27 T cell receptor beta chains from a single sample sequenced in a study of human T cells and chemical hapten exposure. TCRdb reprocessed the RACE reads via MiXCR and lists one record per CDR3 protein. The sample carries 360,000 or so distinct CDR3 sequences, around 6% recorded once. Time point: patch test 2, 6 weeks after DPC sensitization. The treatment: therapeutic diphenylcyclopropenone sensitization with weekly scalp DPC. The sample was whole blood, taken in connection with sensitization to the hapten diphenylcyclopropenone (DPC). The receptor source for this set is a woman between 18 and 29 years old with alopecia areata. Some clones in this sample may be carry-over from other donors' samples.

This clonotype was seen only a few times. The rearrangement links TRBV11-2 to TRBJ2-3, with D possibly matching TRBD2 (5 bases). Looked up from germline, CDR1 is SGHAT and CDR2 is FQNNGV. V lost 1 base, J lost 14 bases, and 16 bases lay in between. This CDR3 region has 13 residues. The CDR3 sequence is CASSLGLEDFPYF. CDR3 bases: TGTGCCAGCAGCTTAGGCCTGGAGGACTTTCCGTATTTT. Full variable domain (rest looked up from reference TRBV11-2 and TRBJ2-3): EAGVAQSPRYKIIEKRQSVAFWCNPISGHATLYWYQQILGQGPKLLIQFQNNGVVDDSQLPKDRFSAERLKGVDSTLKIQPAKLEDSAVYLCASSLGLEDFPYFGPGTRLTVL.

The chain uses TRBV7-2 and TRBJ2-3; 8 positions match TRBD2. The CDR3 length is 16 residues. The germline V gene encodes CDR1 SGHTA and CDR2 FQGNSA. V shed 3 bases, J shed 5 bases, and the junction held 10 bases outside the gene matches. The CDR3 bases are TGTGCCAGCAGCTTTCAATACGGGGGGGCGGTAGATACGCAGTATTTT. It codes for CASSFQYGGAVDTQYF. Based on the CDR3 plus reference TRBV7-2 and TRBJ2-3, the full variable domain is GAGVSQSPSNKVTEKGKDVELRCDPISGHTALYWYRQSLGQGLEFLIYFQGNSAPDKSGLPSDRFSAERTGGSVSTLTIQRTQQEDSAVYLCASSFQYGGAVDTQYFGPGTRLTVL.

This clonotype was counted between two and nine times. The rearrangement joins TRBV4-3 to TRBJ2-3; D not resolved. The CDR3 length is 16 residues. V gave up 1 base and J gave up 1 base, with 12 bases separating them. Germline CDR1 reads LGHNA; CDR2 reads YSLEER. The CDR3 bases are TGCGCCAGCAGCCAAGCGTTGTCCCTCGGCACAGATACGCAGTATTTT. It specifies CASSQALSLGTDTQYF.

This clonotype occurred many times. This sequence joins TRBV12-5 and TRBJ1-1; possible D gene TRBD1, 6 bases. The CDR3 is made up of 14 amino acids. V lost 8 bases to trimming and J lost 1 base, with 14 bases between them. CDR1 is LGHNT, CDR2 FRNRAP, per germline. This chain's CDR3 is CASNKGQTNTEAFF. The CDR3 DNA reads TGTGCTAGTAATAAAGGACAGACGAACACTGAAGCTTTCTTT.

This clonotype was seen repeatedly, ten times or more. V and J are TRBV6-6 and TRBJ1-1; TRBD1 matches at 7 bases. This CDR3 has 14 residues. The V gene's germline CDR1 is MNHNY and CDR2 SVGAGI (reference sequence). Germline trimming cut 2 bases from V and 8 bases from J; bases unmatched to any gene: 8. CDR3 DNA sequence: TGTGCCAGCAGTTACCGCGCCGGGACAGAAGAAGCTTTCTTT. Residues: CASSYRAGTEEAFF.

This clonotype was observed at least ten times. V gene TRBV6-2 or TRBV6-3 combines with J gene TRBJ1-1; a possible D gene is TRBD1 (6 bases). Trimming cost V 6 bases and J 4 bases, with 21 bases left between them. Germline-derived CDR1 and CDR2 are MNHEY and SVGEGT. The CDR3 totals 16 residues. The CDR3 reads CASRLQGSSVGTEAFF. CDR3 DNA sequence: TGTGCCAGCAGGCTACAGGGTTCGAGTGTAGGCACTGAAGCTTTCTTT.

This clonotype was seen repeatedly, ten times or more. V gene TRBV6-6 combines with J gene TRBJ1-1; maybe TRBD1 (5 bases). This CDR3 comprises 12 residues. CDR1 MNHNY and CDR2 SVGAGI come from the germline V gene (reference sequence). Trimming left V 4 bases short and J 5 bases short, with 8 bases between. The CDR3 DNA sequence: TGTGCCAGCAGTTCCTCAGGGACTGAAGCTTTCTTT. Translating it yields CASSSSGTEAFF.

The chain is built from TRBV6-2 or TRBV6-3 and TRBJ2-2; D gene unclear. Per the germline V gene, CDR1 is MNHEY and CDR2 is SVGEGT. Trimming removed 10 bases from V and 7 bases from J, with 10 bases in between. The CDR3 sequence is 11 residues long. CDR3 protein: CATSWGGELFF. In DNA, the CDR3 is TGTGCCACTTCTTGGGGCGGGGAGCTGTTTTTT.

V usage is TRBV7-9 and J usage is TRBJ2-4; TRBD1 might be the D (5 bases). This CDR3 has 15 residues. CDR1 and CDR2 from the germline V gene are SEHNR and FQNEAQ (reference sequence). V lost 5 bases, J lost 0 bases, and 11 bases lay in between. The CDR3: CASSAPQGAKNIQYF. The CDR3 region has the DNA TGTGCCAGCAGCGCGCCCCAGGGAGCCAAAAACATTCAGTACTTC.

This clonotype was observed many times. The rearrangement links TRBV12-3 or TRBV12-4 to TRBJ1-1; TRBD1 might be the D (6 bases). This CDR3 contains 14 residues. V dropped 5 bases and J dropped 5 bases, with 15 bases sitting between them. CDR3 nucleotides: TGTGCCAGCAGTGAACAGGGTGGGGGAACTGAAGCTTTCTTT. This encodes CASSEQGGGTEAFF.

V and J are TRBV3-1 and TRBJ2-3, with a weak D call TRBD1 (5 bases). CDR3 length: 15 amino acids. Germline assignment: CDR1 LGHDT and CDR2 YNNKEL (reference sequence). The V end lost 5 bases, the J end lost 2 bases, and 14 bases lay between the germline ends. CDR3 region: CASSSDWTPTDTQYF. CDR3 bases: TGTGCCAGCAGCTCAGACTGGACACCCACAGATACGCAGTATTTT.

This clonotype appeared a few times. The CDR3, as DNA: TGTGCCAGCAGCTCAGACAGGGACCCCTTGGATACGCAGTATTTT. Residues: CASSSDRDPLDTQYF. The V gene is TRBV7-2, the J gene TRBJ2-3; 7 bases map to TRBD1. CDR3 size: 15 residues. V shed 4 bases, J shed 6 bases, and the junction held 10 bases outside the gene matches. Germline CDR1 reads SGHTA; CDR2 reads FQGNSA.

This clonotype has a handful of counts. The V gene is TRBV15, the J gene TRBJ1-1; D is perhaps TRBD1 (6 bases). With 0 bases removed from V and 9 bases from J, the gap between germline ends came to 17 bases. Germline V CDR1 and CDR2: LNHNV, YYDKDF (reference sequence). The CDR3 loop spans 15 amino acids. The CDR3 sequence: CATSRDREGQGKAFF. CDR3 nucleotides: TGTGCCACCAGCAGAGATCGTGAAGGTCAGGGGAAAGCTTTCTTT.

This clonotype was seen only a few times. The chain couples TRBV5-4 to TRBJ2-3; D gene uncertain. Germline assignment: CDR1 SGHNT and CDR2 YYREEE (reference sequence). Trimming pared 3 bases from V and 2 bases from J, leaving 7 bases between. The CDR3 extends over 13 amino acids. The CDR3 DNA is TGTGCCAGCAGCTCCACAGTCACAGATACGCAGTATTTT. It specifies CASSSTVTDTQYF.

This clonotype was recorded at least ten times. The V and J genes are TRBV5-6 and TRBJ1-5; 7 nucleotides match TRBD1. The CDR3 extends over 16 amino acids. CDR1 and CDR2 (germline): SGHDT, YYEEEE. Trimming at V came to 4 bases and at J to 7 bases, leaving 14 bases not matched to a gene. The CDR3 sequence: CASSTQAGTVRQPQHF. The CDR3 DNA follows: TGTGCCAGCAGCACACAAGCCGGGACAGTTCGGCAGCCCCAGCATTTT.

This chain links TRBV20-1 with TRBJ1-1; D is ambiguous. CDR1 and CDR2 from the germline V gene are DFQATT and SNEGSKA (reference sequence). CDR3 size: 13 residues. Trimming pared 0 bases from V and 1 base from J, leaving 6 bases between. The CDR3: CSARDRRNTEAFF. The CDR3 DNA reads as TGCAGTGCTAGAGACCGCCGGAACACTGAAGCTTTCTTT.

This clonotype was seen a handful of times. The chain has TRBV13 and TRBJ2-1; D unclear. The V end was cut by 3 bases, the J end by 0 bases, with 9 bases between. The germline V gene has CDR1 PRHDT and CDR2 FYEKMQ (reference sequence). The CDR3 covers 15 residues. The CDR3 DNA follows: TGTGCCAGCAGCTTTGGAAGGGTCTCCTACAATGAGCAGTTCTTC. Its protein product is CASSFGRVSYNEQFF.

This sequence joins TRBV12-3 or TRBV12-4 and TRBJ1-5, with D uncertain. The CDR3 consists of 14 residues. Trimming stripped 8 bases from V and 2 bases from J, with 13 bases between. Written as DNA, the CDR3 is TGTGCCAGCGCGGTGGTCAGTCGCAATCAGCCCCAGCATTTT. It codes for CASAVVSRNQPQHF.

This chain links TRBV6-5 with TRBJ1-2, with TRBD1 identical over 7 bases. This CDR3 region has 13 residues. The junction had 5 bases not matched to a gene; V was cut back by 6 bases and J by 4 bases. Germline V lookup: CDR1 MNHEY, CDR2 SVGAGI. The CDR3 spells CASRLTGTYGYTF. The DNA of the CDR3 is TGTGCCAGCAGGCTGACAGGGACCTATGGCTACACCTTC.

This clonotype has at least ten counts. The chain is built from TRBV29-1 and TRBJ2-5; D not certain. This CDR3 has 10 residues. CDR1 and CDR2 (germline): SQVTM, ANQGSEA. Trimming stripped 4 bases from V and 5 bases from J, with 5 bases between. CDR3 loop: CSVVRETQYF. The CDR3 DNA sequence: TGCAGCGTTGTCCGGGAGACCCAGTACTTC. The full variable domain, completed using reference TRBV29-1 and TRBJ2-5, is SAVISQKPSRDICQRGTSLTIQCQVDSQVTMMFWYRQQPGQSLTLIATANQGSEATYESGFVIDKFPISRPNLTFSTLTVSNMSPEDSSIYLCSVVRETQYFGPGTRLLVL.

The chain recombines TRBV2 with TRBJ2-2, with a possible D match to TRBD1 (6 bases). This CDR3 has 16 amino acids. Trimming removed 3 bases at V and 1 base at J, with 12 bases between. Germline V gene data show CDR1 as SNHLY and CDR2 as FYNNEI. CDR3 in amino acids: CASSDGGKGNTGELFF. The CDR3 nucleotides are TGTGCCAGCAGTGATGGGGGCAAAGGGAACACCGGGGAGCTGTTTTTT.

This clonotype was seen many times. CDR3 sequence reads: CSARKRTKNIQYF. CDR3 in DNA: TGCAGTGCTAGGAAGAGGACCAAAAACATTCAGTACTTC. The V and J genes are TRBV20-1 and TRBJ2-4; D gene uncertain. The CDR3 sequence is 13 residues long. Germline loops: CDR1 DFQATT, CDR2 SNEGSKA (reference sequence). The V gene lost 3 bases and the J gene lost 2 bases, with 8 bases spanning the gap.

This clonotype has more than one count but fewer than ten. The chain couples TRBV14 to TRBJ2-7, with D possibly being TRBD1 (5 bases). V gave up 3 bases and J gave up 7 bases, with 16 bases separating them. The CDR3 length is 14 residues. Germline CDR1 is SGHDN and CDR2 is FVKESK. CDR3 region: CASSHMKSSGEQYF. The CDR3 coding sequence is TGTGCCAGCAGCCACATGAAGTCCTCAGGGGAGCAGTACTTC.

This clonotype turned up a few times. The V gene is TRBV27, the J gene TRBJ1-3, with unresolved D. The CDR3 consists of 15 residues. CDR1 and CDR2 (germline): MNHEY, SMNVEV (reference sequence). V lost 7 bases and J lost 0, with 13 bases in between. DNA for the CDR3: TGTGCCAGCAAGGTCGCGCCTTTCTCTGGAAACACCATATATTTT. This gives the protein CASKVAPFSGNTIYF.

This chain links TRBV28 with TRBJ1-5; tentative D call: TRBD1 (6 bases). This CDR3 comprises 14 residues. The V end lost 5 bases, the J end lost 8 bases, and 16 bases lay between the germline ends. The germline V gene encodes CDR1 MDHEN and CDR2 SYDVKM. The CDR3 loop reads CASSPTGLGEPQHF. The CDR3 DNA follows: TGTGCCAGCAGTCCAACAGGGCTTGGAGAGCCCCAGCATTTT.

This clonotype was picked up many times. The V call is TRBV7-6, the J call TRBJ1-2, with TRBD1 matching 8 bases. Looked up from germline, CDR1 is SGHVS and CDR2 is FNYEAQ. This CDR3 is 17 amino acids long. V was pared by 3 bases and J by 3 bases, with 12 bases of the junction left unmatched. In nucleotides, the CDR3 is TGTGCCAGCAGCTTGGGACCAGGGGGCAGGGATGACTATGGCTACACCTTC. It encodes CASSLGPGGRDDYGYTF.

This clonotype was seen ten or more times. The CDR3 region has the DNA TGCAGCGTTGCAGGACAGGGGCTTGGCTACACCTTC. Translating gives CSVAGQGLGYTF. The chain uses TRBV29-1 and TRBJ1-2; 9 positions agree with TRBD1. This CDR3 has 12 amino acids. CDR1 and CDR2 from the germline V gene are SQVTM and ANQGSEA. V was clipped by 4 bases and J by 7 bases; unmatched bases: 4.